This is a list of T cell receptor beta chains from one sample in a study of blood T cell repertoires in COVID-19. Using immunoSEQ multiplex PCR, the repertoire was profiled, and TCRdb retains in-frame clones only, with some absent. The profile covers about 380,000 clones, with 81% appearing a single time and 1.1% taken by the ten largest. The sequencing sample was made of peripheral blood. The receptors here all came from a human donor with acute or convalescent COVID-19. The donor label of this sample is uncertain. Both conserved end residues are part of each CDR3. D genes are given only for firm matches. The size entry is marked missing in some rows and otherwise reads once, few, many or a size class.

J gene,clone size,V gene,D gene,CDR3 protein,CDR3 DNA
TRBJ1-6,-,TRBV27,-,CASSLTGTLRGNSPLHF,TGTGCCAGCAGTTTAACAGGGACCCTACGTGGTAATTCACCCCTCCACTTT
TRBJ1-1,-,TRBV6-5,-,CASSLPGAGVTEAFF,TGTGCCAGCAGTCTCCCAGGGGCGGGCGTCACTGAAGCTTTCTTT
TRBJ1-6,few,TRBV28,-,CASGYREYNSPLHF,TGTGCCAGCGGGTACCGGGAGTATAATTCACCCCTCCACTTT
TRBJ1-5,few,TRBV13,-,CASSLGRGNGNQPQHF,TGTGCCAGCAGCTTAGGCCGGGGGAATGGCAATCAGCCCCAGCATTTT
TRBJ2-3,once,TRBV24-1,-,CATSGELSWMQYF,TGTGCCACCAGTGGGGAGCTTTCGTGGATGCAGTATTTT
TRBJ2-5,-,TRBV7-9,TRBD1,CASSPLTPGTEIQETQYF,TGTGCCAGCAGCCCACTCACCCCCGGGACAGAGATCCAAGAGACCCAGTACTTC
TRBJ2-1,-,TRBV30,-,CAWSGNNNEQFF,TGTGCCTGGAGTGGAAACAACAATGAGCAGTTCTTC
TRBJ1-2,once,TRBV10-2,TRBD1,CASSKGQGSGYTF,TGCGCCAGCAGTAAGGGACAGGGAAGCGGCTACACCTTC
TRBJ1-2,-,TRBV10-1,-,CASSQGRSYGYTF,TGCGCCAGCAGTCAGGGGAGAAGCTATGGCTACACCTTC
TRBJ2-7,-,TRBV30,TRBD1,CAWSVTGGYEQYF,TGTGCCTGGAGTGTAACAGGGGGTTACGAGCAGTACTTC
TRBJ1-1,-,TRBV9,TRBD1,CASSALRQGNTEAFF,TGTGCCAGCAGCGCACTAAGACAGGGGAACACTGAAGCTTTCTTT
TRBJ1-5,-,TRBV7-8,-,CASSLAPQSHQPQHF,TGTGCCAGCAGCTTAGCCCCCCAGTCCCACCAGCCCCAGCATTTT
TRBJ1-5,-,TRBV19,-,CASSPPTVQGNQPQHF,TGTGCCAGTAGTCCCCCGACAGTTCAGGGCAATCAGCCCCAGCATTTT
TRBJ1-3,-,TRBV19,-,CASSIQGTGNTIYF,TGTGCCAGTAGTATACAGGGGACTGGAAACACCATATATTTT
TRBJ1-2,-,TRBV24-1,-,CATSDTGFPTSF,TGTGCCACCAGTGACACGGGGTTCCCTACGTCCTTC
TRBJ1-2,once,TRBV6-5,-,CASSYEQRGPDGYTF,TGTGCCAGCAGTTACGAGCAGCGGGGTCCCGATGGCTACACCTTC
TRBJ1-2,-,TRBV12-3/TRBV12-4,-,CASSQLIYGYTF,TGTGCCAGCAGCCAACTAATCTATGGCTACACCTTC
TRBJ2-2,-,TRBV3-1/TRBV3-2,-,CASSQGRTYTGELFF,TGTGCCAGCAGCCAAGGGAGGACGTACACCGGGGAGCTGTTTTTT
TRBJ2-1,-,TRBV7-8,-,CASSLFGPQSGNEQFF,TGTGCCAGCAGCTTATTCGGCCCCCAATCGGGGAATGAGCAGTTCTTC
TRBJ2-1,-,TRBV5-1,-,CASSLGFERRKDEQFF,TGCGCCAGCAGCTTGGGATTTGAGAGGCGTAAGGATGAGCAGTTCTTC
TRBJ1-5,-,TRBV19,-,CASNKQFYSNQPQHF,TGTGCCAGTAACAAACAGTTTTATAGCAATCAGCCCCAGCATTTT
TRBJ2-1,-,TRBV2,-,CASSDPIGNEQFF,TGTGCCAGCAGTGATCCCATCGGGAATGAGCAGTTCTTC
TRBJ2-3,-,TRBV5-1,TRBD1,CASSLGGTGVYTQYF,TGCGCCAGCAGCTTGGGTGGGACAGGGGTATATACGCAGTATTTT
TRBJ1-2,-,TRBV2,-,CASSLQETNYGYTF,TGTGCCAGCAGTCTACAGGAGACTAACTATGGCTACACCTTC
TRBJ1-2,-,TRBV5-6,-,CASSLVQGLDGYTF,TGTGCCAGCAGCCTTGTACAGGGTCTTGATGGCTACACCTTC
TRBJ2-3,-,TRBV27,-,CASTGQEGVTDTQYF,TGTGCCAGCACCGGACAGGAGGGGGTCACAGATACGCAGTATTTT
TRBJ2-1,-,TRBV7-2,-,CASRFPPGLNEQFF,TGTGCCAGCAGGTTCCCCCCAGGCCTGAATGAGCAGTTCTTC
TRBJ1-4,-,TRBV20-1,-,CSASKEVGKLFF,TGCAGTGCTAGTAAGGAGGTTGGGAAACTGTTTTTT
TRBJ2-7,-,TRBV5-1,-,CASSLGGSSYEQYF,TGCGCCAGCAGCTTGGGTGGGAGCTCCTACGAGCAGTACTTC
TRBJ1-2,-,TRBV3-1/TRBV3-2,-,CASSQVGGNYGYTF,TGTGCCAGCAGCCAAGTGGGCGGGAACTATGGCTACACCTTC
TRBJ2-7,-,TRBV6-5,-,CASSYFQSSYEQYF,TGTGCCAGCAGTTACTTTCAGTCCTCCTACGAGCAGTACTTC
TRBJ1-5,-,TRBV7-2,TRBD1,CASSWDRGPQPQHF,TGTGCCAGCAGCTGGGACAGGGGGCCTCAGCCCCAGCATTTT
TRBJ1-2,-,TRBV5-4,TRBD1,CASSHGDRPPNYGYTF,TGTGCCAGCAGCCACGGGGACAGGCCCCCGAACTATGGCTACACCTTC
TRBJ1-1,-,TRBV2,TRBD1,CASRRDRGPTEAFF,TGTGCCAGCAGGCGGGACAGGGGGCCAACTGAAGCTTTCTTT
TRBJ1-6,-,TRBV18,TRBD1,CATGTANSPLHF,TGTGCCACCGGGACAGCTAATTCACCCCTCCACTTT
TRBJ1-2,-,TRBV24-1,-,CATTLTGFDGYTF,TGTGCCACCACCCTGACGGGGTTCGATGGCTACACCTTC
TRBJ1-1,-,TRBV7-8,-,CASSYLPGGNTEAFF,TGTGCCAGCAGCTACCTCCCCGGGGGGAACACTGAAGCTTTCTTT
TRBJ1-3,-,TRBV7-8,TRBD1,CASSKKADRAGNTIYF,TGTGCCAGCAGCAAAAAAGCGGACAGGGCTGGAAACACCATATATTTT
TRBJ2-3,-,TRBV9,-,CASSGTSTDTQYF,TGTGCCAGCAGCGGAACTAGCACAGATACGCAGTATTTT
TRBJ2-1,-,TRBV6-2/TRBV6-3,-,CASSSTEYNEQFF,TGTGCCAGCAGTAGCACAGAATACAATGAGCAGTTCTTC
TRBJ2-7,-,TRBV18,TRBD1,CASSSTGGAYEQYF,TGTGCCAGCTCATCGACAGGGGGCGCTTACGAGCAGTACTTC
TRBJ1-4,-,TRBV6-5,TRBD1,CASSSQGAGDNEKLFF,TGTGCCAGCAGTTCTCAGGGGGCTGGGGATAATGAAAAACTGTTTTTT
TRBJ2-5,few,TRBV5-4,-,CASSLGWDSQETQYF,TGTGCCAGCAGCCTTGGTTGGGACTCACAAGAGACCCAGTACTTC
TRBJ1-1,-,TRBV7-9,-,CASGRSSGTEAFF,TGTGCCAGCGGGAGAAGCTCCGGCACTGAAGCTTTCTTT
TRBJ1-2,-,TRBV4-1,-,CASSQDSDQGSGYTF,TGCGCCAGCAGCCAAGATTCGGATCAGGGGTCTGGCTACACCTTC
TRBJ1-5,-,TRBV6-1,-,CASSEPVAANQPQHF,TGTGCCAGCAGTGAGCCGGTGGCAGCGAATCAGCCCCAGCATTTT
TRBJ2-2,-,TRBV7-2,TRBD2,CASSSTSGGYTGELFF,TGTGCCAGCAGTTCAACTAGCGGGGGCTACACCGGGGAGCTGTTTTTT
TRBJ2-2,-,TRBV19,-,CASSPVRTTNTGELFF,TGTGCCAGTAGCCCCGTCCGGACAACGAACACCGGGGAGCTGTTTTTT
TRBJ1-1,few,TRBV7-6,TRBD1,CASSLRAGGNTEAFF,TGTGCCAGCAGCTTACGCGCAGGGGGGAACACTGAAGCTTTCTTT
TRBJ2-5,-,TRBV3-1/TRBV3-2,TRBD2,CASSPGLAGGQETQYF,TGTGCCAGCAGCCCAGGACTAGCGGGGGGCCAAGAGACCCAGTACTTC
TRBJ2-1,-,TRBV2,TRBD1,CASKPGQGYNEQFF,TGTGCCAGCAAACCGGGACAGGGGTACAATGAGCAGTTCTTC
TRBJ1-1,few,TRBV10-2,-,CASTIGGTEAFF,TGCGCCAGCACCATAGGGGGCACTGAAGCTTTCTTT